These 21 T cell receptor beta chains were all obtained from the same sample, sequenced in a study of blood T cell repertoires in COVID-19 (dated by TCRdb to 2018 to 2020). Libraries were prepared through the immunoSEQ multiplex PCR assay. The clones in this table, taken by TCRdb from immuneACCESS, are in-frame only. Not every clone is retained; where verified, under half of the shortfall comes from an unresolved V gene, and the cause of the rest is unknown. The sample has roughly 370,000 clones on record, around nine tenths of them singletons. The ten largest clonotypes hold roughly a tenth of the sample. The sample taken for sequencing was PBMCs or T cells enriched from blood (not recorded which). These receptors were collected from a woman aged 50 to 65 who had recovered from COVID-19.

The chain uses TRBV27 and TRBJ2-1; 8 nucleotides align to TRBD2. V trimming: 0 bases; J trimming: 4 bases; junction bases outside the gene matches: 5. The CDR3 spans 16 residues. CDR1 MNHEY and CDR2 SMNVEV come from the germline V gene (reference sequence). In nucleotides, the CDR3 is TGTGCCAGCAGTTTATCTTCTAGCGGGTGGTACAATGAGCAGTTCTTC. This sequence encodes CASSLSSSGWYNEQFF.

This chain links TRBV14 with TRBJ2-5; a weak D match, TRBD1 (6 bases). V dropped 0 bases and J dropped 5 bases, with 22 bases sitting between them. Germline assignment: CDR1 SGHDN and CDR2 FVKESK. The length of the CDR3 is 18 residues. CDR3 sequence: CASSQDRFGQGYGETQYF. In DNA, the CDR3 is TGTGCCAGCAGCCAAGATCGGTTTGGGCAGGGGTATGGGGAGACCCAGTACTTC.

The chain combines TRBV5-5 with TRBJ1-4; 8 bases fit TRBD1. CDR1 SGHKS and CDR2 YYEKEE come from the germline V gene (reference sequence). V lost 7 bases, J lost 6 bases, and 8 bases stayed unmatched. There are 14 residues in the CDR3. CDR3 bases: TGTGCCAGCTACAGGGGGGACAGTTATGAAAAACTGTTTTTT. Amino acids: CASYRGDSYEKLFF.

This CDR3 reads CASIQGTNGNTIYF. The CDR3 region has the DNA TGTGCCTCTATCCAGGGGACTAACGGAAACACCATATATTTT. The chain links TRBV7-9 to TRBJ1-3, with D possibly TRBD1 on 6 matching bases. The CDR3 consists of 14 residues. Germline CDR1 reads SEHNR; CDR2 reads FQNEAQ (reference sequence). The germline V and J ends were trimmed by 11 bases and 4 bases, with 18 bases remaining between them.

The rearrangement uses TRBV2 and TRBJ1-3, with TRBD1 as a possible D gene (6 bases). V lost 8 bases and J 4 bases, leaving 15 bases between the germline ends. The CDR3 sequence is 14 residues long. Germline CDR1 SNHLY, CDR2 FYNNEI. CDR3 sequence: CASGEGVFGNTIYF. The CDR3 nucleotides read TGTGCCAGCGGCGAGGGGGTCTTCGGAAACACCATATATTTT.

In this sample, this clone turned up once. The sample holds other DNA sequences that translate to the same CDR3. The J gene is TRBJ2-3, the V gene TRBV11-3; tentatively, D is TRBD2 (5 bases). Trimming stripped 4 bases from V and 5 bases from J, with 7 bases between. Germline V CDR1 and CDR2: SGHNT, YENEEA. The CDR3 loop spans 12 amino acids. In nucleotides, the CDR3 is TGTGCCAGCAGCTCCCGGGGAGATACGCAGTATTTT. Protein: CASSSRGDTQYF.

CDR3 region: CASSFFGSLGQGNTGELFF. CDR3 nucleotides: TGCGCCAGCAGCTTTTTTGGCTCTCTCGGACAGGGGAACACCGGGGAGCTGTTTTTT. The chain employs TRBV5-1 and TRBJ2-2; 8 nucleotides line up with TRBD1. The ends lost 2 bases at V and 1 base at J; junction bases unmatched: 13. The CDR3 covers 19 residues. CDR1 is SGHRS, CDR2 YFSETQ, per germline.

V gene TRBV3-1 (or the pseudogene TRBV3-2) combines with J gene TRBJ2-5; a possible D gene is TRBD1 (6 bases). The CDR3 extends over 13 amino acids. Trimming pared 0 bases from V and 7 bases from J, leaving 9 bases between. Germline V gene lookup returns CDR1 LGHDT and CDR2 YNNKEL (reference sequence). The CDR3 reads CASSQDRGGTQYF. The CDR3 DNA reads TGTGCCAGCAGCCAAGATCGAGGGGGGACCCAGTACTTC.

The CDR3 DNA sequence: TGTGCCAGCGTTGAAACCGCAGGGGGCAATCAGCCCCAGCATTTT. Translation gives CASVETAGGNQPQHF. The V and J genes are TRBV6-5 and TRBJ1-5, with D tentatively TRBD1 (6 bases). The germline V gene encodes CDR1 MNHEY and CDR2 SVGAGI. CDR3 length: 15 residues. V lost 8 bases to trimming and J lost 2 bases, with 16 bases between them.

This chain joins TRBV24-1 and TRBJ2-7, with D possibly being TRBD2 (5 bases). CDR1 is KGHDR and CDR2 is SFDVKD in the germline V gene. Trimming removed 1 base at V and 1 base at J, with 13 bases between. The CDR3 extends over 16 amino acids. The CDR3 is CATSDFKDTGSYEQYF. CDR3 coding DNA: TGTGCCACCAGTGATTTTAAAGATACGGGATCCTACGAGCAGTACTTC.

This clone showed up just once. This chain connects TRBV19 to TRBJ1-6; D remains ambiguous. V was cut by 6 bases and J by 5 bases, with 5 bases left in between. This CDR3 region has 12 residues. Germline CDR1 and CDR2: LNHDA and SQIVND (reference sequence). The CDR3 reads CASRFNNSPLHF. Here the CDR3 DNA reads TGTGCCAGTAGGTTCAATAATTCACCCCTCCACTTT.

The V gene is TRBV18, the J gene TRBJ2-5; TRBD2 agrees at 9 bases. The CDR3 loop spans 15 amino acids. Looked up from germline, CDR1 is KGHSH and CDR2 is LQKENI. V lost 3 bases to trimming and J lost 5 bases; unmatched junction nucleotides: 7. CDR3 DNA sequence: TGTGCCAGCTCACCTCCGAGCGGGGGGCGTGAGACCCAGTACTTC. Protein product: CASSPPSGGRETQYF.

This clone was seen a single time. For the CDR3, the DNA is TGTGCCAGCAGCTTGAGGGAGGGCCCCCTGTACAATGAGCAGTTCTTC. Amino acids: CASSLREGPLYNEQFF. The chain couples TRBV5-4 to TRBJ2-1, with 7 bases matching TRBD2. Trimming at V came to 1 base and at J to 4 bases, leaving 8 bases not matched to a gene. Per the germline V gene, CDR1 is SGHNT and CDR2 is YYREEE (reference sequence). This CDR3 spans 16 amino acids.

This clone was detected once. This sequence joins TRBV6-5 and TRBJ1-1; D might be TRBD1 (6 bases). Germline CDR1 MNHEY, CDR2 SVGAGI. CDR3 length equals 15 residues. Trimming shortened V by 2 bases and J by 5 bases, and 15 bases separated the two germline ends. CDR3 bases: TGTGCCAGCAGTTACGGGCGGGGGGCGCGTACTGAAGCTTTCTTT. It is translated as CASSYGRGARTEAFF.

This clone was detected a few times. The rearrangement links TRBV4-1 to TRBJ2-1, with a possible D match to TRBD1 (5 bases). In germline, CDR1 is MGHRA, CDR2 YSYEKL. V lost 1 base to trimming and J lost 4 bases, with 8 bases between them. This CDR3 is 14 amino acids long. CDR3 bases: TGCGCCAGCAGCCAAGGACAGCCATACAATGAGCAGTTCTTC. Protein sequence: CASSQGQPYNEQFF.

This clone came up a few times. The V call is TRBV7-2, the J call TRBJ2-5; possible D gene TRBD2, 7 bases. V shed 1 base and J shed 2 bases, with 14 bases lying between them. The CDR3 totals 16 residues. CDR1 and CDR2 from the germline V gene are SGHTA and FQGNSA. The CDR3 here is CASSLVGGGRQETQYF. DNA of the CDR3: TGTGCCAGCAGCTTAGTCGGCGGGGGCCGACAAGAGACCCAGTACTTC.

The chain has TRBV30 and TRBJ1-1; D unclear. Germline V CDR1 and CDR2: GTSNPN, SVGIG (reference sequence). The CDR3 is 13 amino acids. The V gene lost 3 bases and the J gene lost 6 bases, with 14 bases spanning the gap. The CDR3 sequence: CAWSGSLVAEAFF. As DNA, the CDR3 is TGTGCCTGGAGCGGGTCGTTAGTGGCTGAAGCTTTCTTT.

This clone showed up just a few times. This rearrangement joins TRBV11-2 to TRBJ2-2; 8 bases fit TRBD2. Germline CDR1 SGHAT, CDR2 FQNNGV. This CDR3 comprises 17 residues. V dropped 3 bases and J dropped 1; count of bases not matched to a gene: 7. The CDR3 DNA is TGTGCCAGCAGCTTGATAGCGGGGTGGGAGAACACCGGGGAGCTGTTTTTT. It is translated as CASSLIAGWENTGELFF.

This chain links TRBV19 with TRBJ2-1; 13 nucleotides line up with TRBD2. J gave up 6 bases and V 5 bases, and 4 bases lay outside the gene matches. The germline gives CDR1 LNHDA, CDR2 SQIVND (reference sequence). The CDR3 loop spans 15 amino acids. CDR3 loop: CASSVLAGGLNEQFF. The CDR3 DNA is TGTGCCAGTAGTGTACTAGCGGGGGGGCTCAATGAGCAGTTCTTC.

V gene TRBV2 combines with J gene TRBJ2-7; D uncertain. The V gene's germline CDR1 is SNHLY and CDR2 FYNNEI. The CDR3 consists of 15 residues. V was cut by 6 bases and J by 0 bases, with 15 bases left in between. The CDR3 DNA is TGTGCCAGCAGCTTCGCCGGTCTCCCCTCCTACGAGCAGTACTTC. Translation gives CASSFAGLPSYEQYF.

This chain joins TRBV12-3 or TRBV12-4 and TRBJ1-3; D not resolved. This CDR3 is built from 12 residues. V lost 5 bases and J 4 bases, leaving 6 bases between the germline ends. The CDR3 DNA reads TGTGCCAGCAGTCCTCAGGGAAACACCATATATTTT. Translating gives CASSPQGNTIYF.